This T cell receptor beta chain was observed in a study of blood T cell repertoires in COVID-19. Study-level information: T cells, B-cell-depleted T cells, or PBMCs supplied cDNA or gDNA.

In the study's own analysis: The assay estimated nucleated cells by amplifying reference gene primers. Sequenced by immunoSEQ multiplex PCR; TCRdb stores in-frame clones only, minus some. Clone size and the V and J calls come from that table; the DNA yielded D and trimming. The top ten hold 0.95% to 1.3% of the sample, which has approximately 120,000 clones, around 89% seen once. Germline V lookup: CDR1 MGHRA, CDR2 YSYEKL. The ends were cut back, 1 base at V and 1 base at J, with 20 bases in the middle. This CDR3 has 19 amino acids. Sample: peripheral blood. The TCR sequence derives from a human donor in a cohort sampled during active COVID-19. The chain uses TRBV4-1 and TRBJ1-5, with a weak D call TRBD1 (6 bases). The CDR3 protein is CASSQGLGHPLGSNQPQHF. CDR3 nucleotide sequence: TGCGCCAGCAGCCAAGGGTTGGGACACCCACTGGGAAGCAATCAGCCCCAGCATTTT.